The rows below give T cell receptor beta chains drawn from one sample of a study of TIL therapy for anti-PD-1-resistant metastatic lung cancer. The table came from immunoSEQ multiplex PCR; TCRdb's copy has only in-frame clones and leaves some out. The sample has approximately 50,000 clones, roughly four fifths seen once. Sequenced material: blood, taken at baseline. The receptors stem from a person between 25 and 79 years old with non-small cell lung cancer. Both conserved end residues are trimmed from each CDR3. A D gene is named only where the DNA matches it firmly. Size values are once, few and many counts, or a class for expanded clones, and some rows have none.

TRBD1 | - | TRBJ1-4 | TRBV10-1 | ASSDHINRQGVTNEKLF
- | - | TRBJ2-1 | TRBV30 | AWRDSSYNEQF
TRBD1 | - | TRBJ1-6 | TRBV5-4 | ASSFGQGNSPLH
- | - | TRBJ2-3 | TRBV27 | ASSFGGGTDTQY
- | - | TRBJ2-5 | TRBV28 | ASSLIRGLQETQY
- | - | TRBJ2-2 | TRBV28 | ASIDYTGELF
TRBD1 | - | TRBJ2-3 | TRBV7-3 | ASSLRGQSSAGRY
TRBD2 | - | TRBJ2-7 | TRBV9 | ASSLWASGSYEQY
- | - | TRBJ2-3 | TRBV6-2/TRBV6-3 | ASSYVGLSTDTQY
- | - | TRBJ1-6 | TRBV15 | ATSRDRGGSWPLH
- | - | TRBJ2-1 | TRBV3-1/TRBV3-2 | ASSLLGVGGRYNEQF
- | - | TRBJ2-2 | TRBV19 | ASSTLGGSQGSTGELF
- | - | TRBJ2-5 | TRBV6-2/TRBV6-3 | ASSSFSETQY
- | - | TRBJ1-6 | TRBV5-1 | ASSRQNSDSPLH
TRBD1 | - | TRBJ1-2 | TRBV28 | ASSAPGGGYGYT
- | - | TRBJ2-3 | TRBV7-8 | ASSLIPGISNTQY
- | - | TRBJ2-5 | TRBV5-5 | ASSLVAGYQETQY
TRBD1 | - | TRBJ2-5 | TRBV2 | ASRTRTGGVGTQY
- | - | TRBJ1-1 | TRBV11-1 | ASSLPGQTTEAF
- | few | TRBJ2-1 | TRBV5-4 | ASTNDISSYNEQF
TRBD2 | - | TRBJ2-4 | TRBV5-4 | ASSLAGTSGRGEY
TRBD1 | few | TRBJ2-7 | TRBV5-5 | ASSLDRGSYEQY
- | - | TRBJ2-7 | TRBV9 | ASSVAEGKLY
TRBD1 | - | TRBJ1-2 | TRBV5-4 | ASSLPGTGLFYGYT
- | few | TRBJ1-3 | TRBV25-1 | ATVDSNGNTIY
TRBD1 | - | TRBJ1-6 | TRBV4-2 | ASSQPGQINSPLH
- | - | TRBJ1-1 | TRBV7-2 | ASSLGGISTEAF
- | - | TRBJ1-6 | TRBV11-2 | ASSLHVSPLH
- | - | TRBJ1-3 | TRBV7-9 | ASSSRTGNTIY
TRBD2 | - | TRBJ2-1 | TRBV30 | AWSQRGGLNEQF
- | - | TRBJ2-5 | TRBV7-2 | ASSLAGVAETQY
- | - | TRBJ2-3 | TRBV9 | ASSRETPGTDTQY
- | - | TRBJ1-2 | TRBV6-2/TRBV6-3 | ASSRDGNYGYT
- | - | TRBJ2-7 | TRBV4-1 | ASSQGRVEEQY
TRBD1 | - | TRBJ2-1 | TRBV20-1 | SAPGGYEQF
- | - | TRBJ1-6 | TRBV7-3 | ASSLLGGGYSPLH
TRBD2 | - | TRBJ2-5 | TRBV4-1 | ASSQEGTAISGRGETQY
- | - | TRBJ1-2 | TRBV28 | ASTLWRNYGYT
- | - | TRBJ1-2 | TRBV7-2 | ASSSDRSYGYT
- | - | TRBJ2-2 | TRBV4-3 | ASGDQNTGELF
- | - | TRBJ1-1 | TRBV6-5 | ASRARQQYGTEAF
- | - | TRBJ2-1 | TRBV28 | ASSTHGHPRF
- | - | TRBJ2-3 | TRBV7-2 | ASSLALIAVTDTQY
- | - | TRBJ1-1 | TRBV5-1 | ASSLGDGNTEAF
TRBD1 | few | TRBJ1-3 | TRBV28 | ASSSPFDRGYGNTIY
- | - | TRBJ1-3 | TRBV18 | ASSPQRTAAGNTIY
- | - | TRBJ2-2 | TRBV20-1 | SASRENTGELF
- | few | TRBJ2-2 | TRBV5-1 | ASSQTNTGELF
- | few | TRBJ1-6 | TRBV28 | ASSLPLNSPLH
- | - | TRBJ2-2 | TRBV7-8 | ASSSGDGELF
- | - | TRBJ2-3 | TRBV5-4 | ASSSPGASRTTDTQY
TRBD1 | - | TRBJ1-6 | TRBV11-2 | ASSSWGQGGSPLH
- | once | TRBJ2-3 | TRBV7-3 | ASSPGSNTQY
TRBD2 | - | TRBJ2-3 | TRBV11-3 | ASSRTSGRAGDTQY